This passage covers 20 T cell receptor beta chains from one sample sequenced in a study of blood T cell repertoires in COVID-19. Using immunoSEQ multiplex PCR, the repertoire was profiled, and TCRdb retains in-frame clones only, with some absent. The sample carries about 130,000 clones, more than 70% recorded once. Sequencing was performed on peripheral blood. Source of these receptors: a human donor in a cohort sampled during active COVID-19.

J is TRBJ1-4 and V is TRBV5-1; D might be TRBD1 (5 bases). The CDR3 totals 11 residues. Trimming left V 8 bases short and J 8 bases short, with 10 bases between. Germline-derived CDR1 and CDR2 are SGHRS and YFSETQ. The CDR3 spells CASREGEKLFF. As DNA, the CDR3 is TGCGCCAGTCGGGAGGGGGAAAAACTGTTTTTT.

The chain joins TRBV30 to TRBJ1-3; 10 bases fit TRBD1. With 8 bases clipped from V and 8 bases from J, the junction kept 6 bases outside the gene matches. The CDR3 sequence is 12 residues long. The germline CDR1 and CDR2 sequences are GTSNPN and SVGIG (reference sequence). CDR3 nucleotide sequence: TGTGCCCGCTCGGGACAGGGGTACACCATATATTTT. It codes for CARSGQGYTIYF. Supplemented by reference TRBV30 and TRBJ1-3, the full variable domain reads SQTIHQWPATLVQPVGSPLSLECTVEGTSNPNLYWYRQAAGRGLQLLFYSVGIGQISSEVPQNLSASRPQDRQFILSSKKLLLSDSGFYLCARSGQGYTIYFGEGSWLTVV.

The genes are TRBV5-6 and TRBJ2-5, with TRBD1 matching 8 bases. This CDR3 has 14 amino acids. The junction had 5 bases not matched to a gene; V was cut back by 2 bases and J by 5 bases. From germline, CDR1 is SGHDT and CDR2 YYEEEE. CDR3: CASSFQGAHETQYF. The CDR3 bases are TGTGCCAGCAGCTTTCAGGGGGCGCATGAGACCCAGTACTTC. Supplemented by reference TRBV5-6 and TRBJ2-5, the full variable domain reads DAGVTQSPTHLIKTRGQQVTLRCSPKSGHDTVSWYQQALGQGPQFIFQYYEEEERQRGNFPDRFSGHQFPNYSSELNVNALLLGDSALYLCASSFQGAHETQYFGPGTRLLVL.

The chain employs TRBV9 and TRBJ2-6; weak D call: TRBD1 (5 bases). Trimming left V 4 bases short and J 4 bases short, with 15 bases between. The length of the CDR3 is 16 residues. Germline CDR1 is SGDLS and CDR2 is YYNGEE. The CDR3 reads CASSSRQDTGANVLTF. In DNA, the CDR3 is TGTGCCAGCAGCTCCCGCCAGGACACAGGGGCCAACGTCCTGACTTTC.

This chain joins TRBV24-1 and TRBJ2-3, with a possible D match to TRBD1 (8 bases). V dropped 9 bases and J dropped 1 base, with 16 bases sitting between them. The CDR3 is 15 residues long. Germline-derived CDR1 and CDR2 are KGHDR and SFDVKD. CDR3 in amino acids: CATAGGGQGTDTQYF. For the CDR3, the DNA is TGTGCCACCGCTGGCGGGGGACAGGGCACAGATACGCAGTATTTT.

J is TRBJ2-1 and V is TRBV5-6; D gene uncertain. Deletions cut 3 bases from V and 10 bases from J, with 8 bases between. Germline CDR1 is SGHDT and CDR2 is YYEEEE. CDR3 length: 11 amino acids. The CDR3 spells CASSYSREQFF. In DNA, the CDR3 is TGTGCCAGCAGCTACAGCCGGGAGCAGTTCTTC.

The chain has TRBV19 and TRBJ1-6; TRBD1 might be the D (6 bases). V dropped 6 bases and J dropped 7 bases, with 16 bases sitting between them. Germline CDR1 LNHDA, CDR2 SQIVND (reference sequence). CDR3 length: 15 amino acids. In DNA, the CDR3 is TGTGCCAGTAGAAGCCCACAGGGCTCCAATTCACCCCTCCACTTT. Its protein is CASRSPQGSNSPLHF.

The chain uses TRBV5-4 and TRBJ1-2, with 7 bases that match TRBD1. This CDR3 region has 15 residues. J was trimmed by 4 bases and V by 0 bases; bases with no gene match: 6. CDR1 is SGHNT, CDR2 YYREEE, per germline (reference sequence). For the CDR3, the DNA is TGTGCCAGCAGCTTGGTCGAGGGGGCCGGCTATGGCTACACCTTC. Translating gives CASSLVEGAGYGYTF.

The V call is TRBV3-1 (or the pseudogene TRBV3-2), the J call TRBJ1-4; 8 bases match TRBD1. With V trimmed by 2 bases and J by 7 bases, 6 bases remained unmatched. CDR3 size: 15 residues. The germline CDR1 and CDR2 sequences are LGHDT and YNNKEL (reference sequence). This CDR3 reads CASSQRTGLFEKLFF. CDR3 DNA sequence: TGTGCCAGCAGCCAACGGACAGGGCTCTTTGAAAAACTGTTTTTT.

The chain links TRBV5-4 to TRBJ2-2; 7 bases are a match to TRBD2. CDR1 and CDR2 from the germline V gene are SGHNT and YYREEE (reference sequence). V was pared by 4 bases and J by 2 bases, with 11 bases of the junction left unmatched. The CDR3 runs 17 residues. CDR3: CASSPVTGRSNTGELFF. CDR3 coding DNA: TGTGCCAGCAGCCCCGTGACCGGGAGGAGTAACACCGGGGAGCTGTTTTTT.

This clone was seen a few times. The rearrangement links TRBV4-3 to TRBJ2-7, with TRBD2 matching over 7 bases. CDR1 is LGHNA, CDR2 YSLEER, per germline. The junction had 10 bases not matched to a gene; V was cut back by 4 bases and J by 4 bases. CDR3 length: 15 residues. The CDR3 reads CASSLINEGGYEQYF. The CDR3 nucleotides are TGCGCCAGCAGCCTAATAAACGAGGGAGGGTACGAGCAGTACTTC.

The chain links TRBV7-6 to TRBJ2-4; 7 bases match TRBD1. Germline trimming cut 5 bases from V and 3 bases from J; bases unmatched to any gene: 10. CDR1 and CDR2 (germline): SGHVS, FNYEAQ. This CDR3 comprises 16 residues. The CDR3 sequence: CASSDIRQGLKNIQYF. The CDR3 DNA is TGTGCCAGCAGCGACATTCGACAGGGCCTCAAAAACATTCAGTACTTC.

The chain combines TRBV4-3 with TRBJ2-1, with 14 positions matching TRBD2. V lost 0 bases, J lost 7 bases, and 5 bases stayed unmatched. This CDR3 is 17 amino acids long. Germline CDR1 LGHNA, CDR2 YSLEER. The CDR3 protein is CASSQDGRTSGRNEQFF. DNA for the CDR3: TGCGCCAGCAGCCAAGATGGACGGACTAGCGGGAGGAATGAGCAGTTCTTC.

This clone is a singleton in its sample. The chain carries TRBV21-1 and TRBJ2-3; the table's TRBD1 call for D was not verified on the DNA. TRBV21-1 is described as a pseudogene. This CDR3 is built from 15 residues. The CDR3 sequence is CASSETGGASDTQYF. The CDR3 DNA follows: TGTGCCAGCAGCGAAACAGGGGGAGCATCAGATACGCAGTATTTT.

This chain uses TRBV7-2 with TRBJ2-5; TRBD2 might be the D (6 bases). Trimming left V 4 bases short and J 5 bases short, with 14 bases between. Germline values: CDR1 SGHTA, CDR2 FQGNSA. The CDR3 has 14 residues. The CDR3 spells CASSSPRGQETQYF. The CDR3 bases are TGTGCCAGCAGCTCGCCGCGGGGCCAGGAGACCCAGTACTTC.

The chain recombines TRBV9 with TRBJ1-2, with D maybe TRBD1 (6 bases). This CDR3 contains 16 residues. Trimming cost V 0 bases and J 4 bases, with 16 bases left between them. Germline V gene data show CDR1 as SGDLS and CDR2 as YYNGEE. Here the CDR3 DNA reads TGTGCCAGCAGCGTAGTGCCAGGGGTTGGACCCTATGGCTACACCTTC. It encodes CASSVVPGVGPYGYTF.

CDR3 sequence reads: CASSLELGTNFQETQYF. CDR3 nucleotides: TGTGCCAGCAGCTTGGAGTTAGGGACAAACTTCCAAGAGACCCAGTACTTC. This chain connects TRBV5-6 to TRBJ2-5; tentatively, D is TRBD1 (6 bases). The CDR3 covers 17 residues. The V end was cut by 0 bases, the J end by 1 base, with 16 bases between. The germline V gene encodes CDR1 SGHDT and CDR2 YYEEEE.

The chain recombines TRBV5-8 with TRBJ1-3, with D uncertain. CDR1 is SGHTS, CDR2 YDEGEE, per germline. This CDR3 region has 15 residues. V gave up 0 bases and J gave up 0 bases, with 7 bases separating them. The CDR3 nucleotides are TGTGCCAGCAGCTTGGGGCTCCGCTCTGGAAACACCATATATTTT. It yields the protein CASSLGLRSGNTIYF.

This clone is a singleton in its sample. The chain links TRBV11-2 to TRBJ1-6; possibly TRBD1 for D (5 bases). This CDR3 region has 14 residues. Germline values: CDR1 SGHAT, CDR2 FQNNGV. V lost 7 bases to trimming and J lost 6 bases, with 13 bases between them. CDR3 in amino acids: CASKPGLSNSPLHF. The CDR3 DNA is TGTGCCAGCAAGCCAGGGTTATCTAATTCACCCCTCCACTTT.

This rearrangement joins TRBV5-4 to TRBJ2-5; the D gene is possibly TRBD2 (6 bases). Germline assignment: CDR1 SGHNT and CDR2 YYREEE (reference sequence). V was pared by 4 bases and J by 6 bases, with 16 bases between. This CDR3 spans 14 amino acids. CDR3 sequence (DNA): TGTGCCAGCAGCCCGGTCGGGACTGGCCAGACCCAGTACTTC. Its translation is CASSPVGTGQTQYF.